Shown below are 2 T cell receptor beta chains from a single sample sequenced in a study of cytomegalovirus exposure and HLA in healthy donors. The study ran its PCR with 60 Vbeta and 13 Jbeta primers. TCRdb keeps only in-frame clones here, not all; method: immunoSEQ multiplex PCR. The table records about 78,000 clones, under 70% of them present only once. Sequencing was done on a sample of PBMCs. These receptors all come from a man aged 25 to 40 in good health and CMV-seropositive.

The CDR3 loop reads CATSGQVNQPQHF. DNA of the CDR3: TGTGCCACCAGCGGACAGGTGAATCAGCCCCAGCATTTT. This chain links TRBV15 with TRBJ1-5, with TRBD1 matching 7 bases. V lost 5 bases and J lost 4; bases outside the gene matches: 2. CDR1 and CDR2 (germline): LNHNV, YYDKDF (reference sequence). The length of the CDR3 is 13 residues. Filled out from reference TRBV15 and TRBJ1-5, the complete variable domain reads DAMVIQNPRYQVTQFGKPVTLSCSQTLNHNVMYWYQQKSSQAPKLLFHYYDKDFNNEADTPDNFQSRRPNTSFCFLDIRSPGLGDTAMYLCATSGQVNQPQHFGDGTRLSIL.

The chain links TRBV2 to TRBJ2-5; unclear D gene. The V gene lost 3 bases and the J gene lost 5 bases, with 4 bases spanning the gap. Germline CDR1 reads SNHLY; CDR2 reads FYNNEI. CDR3 size: 11 residues. The CDR3 protein is CASSDRETQYF. The CDR3 region has the DNA TGTGCCAGCAGTGATCGGGAGACCCAGTACTTC. Looking up the rest from reference TRBV2 and TRBJ2-5 gives the full variable domain: EPEVTQTPSHQVTQMGQEVILRCVPISNHLYFYWYRQILGQKVEFLVSFYNNEISEKSEIFDDQFSVERPDGSNFTLKIRSTKLEDSAMYFCASSDRETQYFGPGTRLLVL.